The 11 T cell receptor beta chains below come from one sample, sequenced in a study of T cells of healthy individuals. In TCRdb, the 5' RACE reads were re-called with MiXCR into one record per CDR3 protein. Of roughly 76,000 distinct CDR3 sequences listed, roughly 5.1% are singletons. The receptors were gathered from a female donor in good health.

This sequence joins TRBV12-3 or TRBV12-4 and TRBJ1-3, with unresolved D. There are 13 residues in the CDR3. Trimming took off 10 bases at V and 0 bases at J, with 10 bases between the two ends. The CDR3 region has the DNA TGTGCCACTAAATGGAGCTCTGGAAACACCATATATTTT. Translation gives CATKWSSGNTIYF.

This clonotype has a count of ten or more. The chain combines TRBV4-1 with TRBJ2-7, with D possibly being TRBD2 (5 bases). Germline V gene data show CDR1 as MGHRA and CDR2 as YSYEKL. The CDR3 runs 14 residues. With 1 base removed from V and 5 bases from J, the gap between germline ends came to 12 bases. CDR3 nucleotides: TGCGCCAGCAGCCAAGGGACCCTCGGGGACGAGCAGTACTTC. It translates to CASSQGTLGDEQYF.

This clonotype was recorded many times. The chain uses TRBV2 and TRBJ1-5; D remains unclear. Germline values: CDR1 SNHLY, CDR2 FYNNEI. There are 13 residues in the CDR3. The V and J ends lost 8 bases and 2 bases respectively, with 10 bases between them. In nucleotides, the CDR3 is TGTGCCAGCCGGGCCCTTCGCAATCAGCCCCAGCATTTT. Translation gives CASRALRNQPQHF.

This chain links TRBV19 with TRBJ1-5; a weak D match, TRBD1 (6 bases). The ends were cut back, 3 bases at V and 0 bases at J, with 15 bases in the middle. Looked up from germline, CDR1 is LNHDA and CDR2 is SQIVND (reference sequence). The CDR3 runs 17 residues. The CDR3: CASSIPGRGYSNQPQHF. The CDR3 region has the DNA TGTGCCAGTAGTATTCCTGGCAGGGGCTATAGCAATCAGCCCCAGCATTTT.

This clonotype has only a few counts. This rearrangement joins TRBV20-1 to TRBJ1-1; a possible D gene is TRBD1 (5 bases). The germline CDR1 and CDR2 sequences are DFQATT and SNEGSKA (reference sequence). This CDR3 contains 13 residues. As DNA, the CDR3 is TGCAGGGGACTTAGCAGGAGGAACACTGAAGCTTTCTTT. Protein: CRGLSRRNTEAFF.

This clonotype was counted ten times or more. The rearrangement joins TRBV20-1 to TRBJ2-1; 12 positions match TRBD2. Germline trimming cut 3 bases from V and 1 base from J; bases unmatched to any gene: 4. Germline CDR1 DFQATT, CDR2 SNEGSKA (reference sequence). This CDR3 has 16 residues. The CDR3 DNA sequence: TGCAGTGCTAGTGCGGGGACTAGCGGGTCCTACAATGAGCAGTTCTTC. This codes for CSASAGTSGSYNEQFF.

This clonotype was seen a few times. The CDR3 sequence is CASSERQWNTEAFF. CDR3 DNA: TGTGCCAGCAGCGAGAGACAGTGGAACACTGAAGCTTTCTTT. The chain carries TRBV7-2 and TRBJ1-1, with D possibly TRBD1 on 5 matching bases. V gave up 5 bases and J gave up 1 base, with 11 bases separating them. This CDR3 region has 14 residues. The germline CDR1 and CDR2 sequences are SGHTA and FQGNSA.

This clonotype occurred many times. This chain links TRBV20-1 with TRBJ2-3; TRBD1 might be the D (5 bases). The CDR3 totals 16 residues. Germline-derived CDR1 and CDR2 are DFQATT and SNEGSKA (reference sequence). V was shortened by 0 bases and J by 0 bases, with 13 bases between the two germline ends. This CDR3 is CSARDWTPQSTDTQYF. The CDR3 DNA reads as TGCAGTGCTAGAGACTGGACACCGCAGAGCACAGATACGCAGTATTTT.

This clonotype has at least ten counts. The V and J genes are TRBV4-1 and TRBJ1-3, with D perhaps matching TRBD1 (5 bases). The V end lost 4 bases, the J end lost 0 bases, and 16 bases lay between the germline ends. The CDR3 length is 17 residues. Per germline, CDR1 MGHRA and CDR2 YSYEKL. The CDR3 nucleotides read TGCGCCAGCAGCCGGGGCGGCGCACCGAGCTCTGGAAACACCATATATTTT. Translated, it gives CASSRGGAPSSGNTIYF.

This clonotype has a handful of counts. V and J are TRBV5-1 and TRBJ1-1; D not certain. V lost 0 bases and J lost 0, with 9 bases in between. CDR3 size: 15 residues. Germline CDR1 and CDR2: SGHRS and YFSETQ. This chain's CDR3 is CASSLVSGVNTEAFF. As DNA, the CDR3 is TGCGCCAGCAGCTTGGTTTCAGGAGTGAACACTGAAGCTTTCTTT. Drawing the rest from reference TRBV5-1 and TRBJ1-1, the complete variable domain is KAGVTQTPRYLIKTRGQQVTLSCSPISGHRSVSWYQQTPGQGLQFLFEYFSETQRNKGNFPGRFSGRQFSNSRSEMNVSTLELGDSALYLCASSLVSGVNTEAFFGQGTRLTVV.

This sequence joins TRBV9 and TRBJ2-7, with D perhaps being TRBD1 or TRBD2 (6 bases each). This CDR3 comprises 18 residues. Trimming removed 4 bases from V and 5 bases from J, with 28 bases in between. The germline V gene encodes CDR1 SGDLS and CDR2 YYNGEE. DNA of the CDR3: TGTGCCAGCAGCCTACAGTCCCGGGGGCAGGCTGGAGCGGACGAGCAGTACTTC. Its translation: CASSLQSRGQAGADEQYF.